This T cell receptor (beta chain) was sequenced for a study of human T cells and chemical hapten exposure. Study overall: Small volume differences among pooled libraries mainly caused per-sample TCR yield variation.

Time point in this sample: pre-sensitization, week 0. Treatment specified: therapeutic diphenylcyclopropenone sensitization with weekly scalp DPC. Study observations and caveats: The study found expanded TCRs formed significantly more large CDR3 similarity clusters than controls.

This clonotype was detected ten times or more. The antigen is not known. MiXCR was run by TCRdb on the RACE reads, yielding one entry per CDR3 protein. The table has some 36,000 distinct CDR3 sequences, about 7.4% seen once. The receptor was derived from a woman between 45 and 65 years old with alopecia areata. Some clones in this sample may be carry-over from other donors' samples. The input for sequencing was whole blood, taken in connection with sensitization to the hapten diphenylcyclopropenone (DPC).

The CDR3 bases are TGTGCCAGCAGCGGACAGGGGAACACTGAAGCTTTCTTT. Translation gives CASSGQGNTEAFF. The rearrangement joins TRBV11-2 to TRBJ1-1; the match to TRBD1 covers 8 bases. The CDR3 is made up of 13 amino acids. From germline, CDR1 is SGHAT and CDR2 FQNNGV. V gave up 5 bases and J gave up 1 base; unmatched junction bases: 0.